This T cell receptor beta chain was recovered during a study of OX40 agonist ivuxolimab in advanced cancers. About the research overall: The dose-escalation cohort was about 83% male, with a mean age of around 60 years, ranging about 20 to 79. Checkpoint inhibitors had been given previously to roughly 40% of patients.

TCRdb's table, derived via immunoSEQ multiplex PCR, lists solely in-frame clones and lacks some. The sample includes fewer than 100,000 clones, 93% of them seen just once. The CDR3 runs to 15 residues. Germline V gene lookup returns CDR1 MNHNY and CDR2 SVGAGI (reference sequence). Trimming removed 6 bases at V and 1 base at J, with 16 bases between. The rearrangement uses TRBV6-6 and TRBJ2-7; possible D gene TRBD1, 6 bases. This receptor was obtained from an adult with an advanced solid tumor such as melanoma, head and neck, liver or kidney cancer. The source material was CD4+ or CD8+ T cells sorted from blood, sampled in a trial of the OX40 agonist ivuxolimab. This CDR3 reads CASRISGTTSYEQYF. CDR3 bases: TGTGCCAGCAGGATCTCCGGGACAACTTCCTACGAGCAGTACTTC.